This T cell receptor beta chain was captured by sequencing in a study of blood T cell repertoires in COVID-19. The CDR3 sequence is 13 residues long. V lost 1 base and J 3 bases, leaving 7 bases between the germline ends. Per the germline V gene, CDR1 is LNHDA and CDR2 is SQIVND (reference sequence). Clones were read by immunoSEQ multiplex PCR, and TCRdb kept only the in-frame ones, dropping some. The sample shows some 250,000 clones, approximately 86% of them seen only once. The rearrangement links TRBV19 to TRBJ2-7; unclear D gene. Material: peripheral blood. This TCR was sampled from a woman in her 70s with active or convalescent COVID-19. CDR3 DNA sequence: TGTGCCAGTAGTATAGCACTCATCTACGAGCAGTACTTC. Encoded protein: CASSIALIYEQYF. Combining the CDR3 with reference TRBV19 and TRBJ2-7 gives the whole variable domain DGGITQSPKYLFRKEGQNVTLSCEQNLNHDAMYWYRQDPGQGLRLIYYSQIVNDFQKGDIAEGYSVSREKKESFPLTVTSAQKNPTAFYLCASSIALIYEQYFGPGTRLTVT.